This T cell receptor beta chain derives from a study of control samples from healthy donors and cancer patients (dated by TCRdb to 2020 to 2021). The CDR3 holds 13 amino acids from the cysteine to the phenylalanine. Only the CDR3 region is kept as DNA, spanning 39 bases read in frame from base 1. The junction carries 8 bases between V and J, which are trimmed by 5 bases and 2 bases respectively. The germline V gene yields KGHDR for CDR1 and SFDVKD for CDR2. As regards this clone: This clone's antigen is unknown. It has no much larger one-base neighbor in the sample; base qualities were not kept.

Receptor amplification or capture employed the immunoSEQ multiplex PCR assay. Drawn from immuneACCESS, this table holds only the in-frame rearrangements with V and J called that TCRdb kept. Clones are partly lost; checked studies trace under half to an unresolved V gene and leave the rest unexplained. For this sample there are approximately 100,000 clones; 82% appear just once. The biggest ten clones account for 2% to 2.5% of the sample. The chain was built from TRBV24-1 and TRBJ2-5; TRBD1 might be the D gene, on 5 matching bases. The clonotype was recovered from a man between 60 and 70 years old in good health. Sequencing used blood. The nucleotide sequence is TGTGCCACCAGTGGGGGCCTACAAGAGACCCAGTACTTC. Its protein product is CATSGGLQETQYF.